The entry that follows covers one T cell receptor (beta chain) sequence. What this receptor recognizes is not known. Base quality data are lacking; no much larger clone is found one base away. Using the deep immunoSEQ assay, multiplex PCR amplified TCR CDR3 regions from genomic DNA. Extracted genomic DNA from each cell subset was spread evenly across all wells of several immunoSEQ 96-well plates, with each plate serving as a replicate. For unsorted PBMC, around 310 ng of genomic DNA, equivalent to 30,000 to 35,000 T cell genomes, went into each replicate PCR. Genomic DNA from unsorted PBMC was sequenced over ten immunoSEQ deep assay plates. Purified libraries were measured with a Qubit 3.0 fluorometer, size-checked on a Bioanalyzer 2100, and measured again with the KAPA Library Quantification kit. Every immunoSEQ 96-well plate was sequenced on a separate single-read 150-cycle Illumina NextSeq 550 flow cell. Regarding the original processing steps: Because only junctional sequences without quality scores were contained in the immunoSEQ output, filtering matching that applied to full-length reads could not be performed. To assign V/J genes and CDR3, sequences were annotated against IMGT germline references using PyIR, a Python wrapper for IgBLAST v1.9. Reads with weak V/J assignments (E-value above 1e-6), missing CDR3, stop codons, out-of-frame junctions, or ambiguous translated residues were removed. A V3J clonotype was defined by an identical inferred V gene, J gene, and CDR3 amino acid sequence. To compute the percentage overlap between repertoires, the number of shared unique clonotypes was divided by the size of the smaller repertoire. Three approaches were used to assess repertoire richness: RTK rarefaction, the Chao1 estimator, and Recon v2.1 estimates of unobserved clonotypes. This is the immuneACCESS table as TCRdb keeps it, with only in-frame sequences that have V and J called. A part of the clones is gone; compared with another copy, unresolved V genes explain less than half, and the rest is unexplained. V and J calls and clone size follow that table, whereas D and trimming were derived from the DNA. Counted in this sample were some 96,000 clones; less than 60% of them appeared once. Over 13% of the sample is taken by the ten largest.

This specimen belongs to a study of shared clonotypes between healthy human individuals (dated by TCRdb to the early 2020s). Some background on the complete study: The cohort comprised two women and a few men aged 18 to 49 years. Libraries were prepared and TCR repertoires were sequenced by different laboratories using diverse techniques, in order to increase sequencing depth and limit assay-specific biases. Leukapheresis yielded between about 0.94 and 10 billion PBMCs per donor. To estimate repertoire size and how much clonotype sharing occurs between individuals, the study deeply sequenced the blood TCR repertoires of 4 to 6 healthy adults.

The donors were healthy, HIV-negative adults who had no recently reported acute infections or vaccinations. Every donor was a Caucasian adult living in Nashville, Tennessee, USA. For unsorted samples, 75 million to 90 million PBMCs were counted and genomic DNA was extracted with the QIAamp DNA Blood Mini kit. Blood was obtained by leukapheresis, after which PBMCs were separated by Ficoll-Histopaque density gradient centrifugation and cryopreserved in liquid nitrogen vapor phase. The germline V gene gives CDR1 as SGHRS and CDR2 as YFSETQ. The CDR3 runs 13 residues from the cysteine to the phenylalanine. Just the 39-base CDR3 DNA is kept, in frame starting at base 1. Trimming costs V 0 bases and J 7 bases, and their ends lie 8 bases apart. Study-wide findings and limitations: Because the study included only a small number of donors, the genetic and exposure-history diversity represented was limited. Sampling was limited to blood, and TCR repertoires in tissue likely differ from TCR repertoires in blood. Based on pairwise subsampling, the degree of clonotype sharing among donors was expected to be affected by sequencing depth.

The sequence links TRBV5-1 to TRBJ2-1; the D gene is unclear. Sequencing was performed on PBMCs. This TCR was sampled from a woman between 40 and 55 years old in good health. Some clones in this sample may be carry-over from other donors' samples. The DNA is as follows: TGCGCCAGCAGCTTGGTCCTGTCAAATGAGCAGTTCTTC. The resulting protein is CASSLVLSNEQFF.